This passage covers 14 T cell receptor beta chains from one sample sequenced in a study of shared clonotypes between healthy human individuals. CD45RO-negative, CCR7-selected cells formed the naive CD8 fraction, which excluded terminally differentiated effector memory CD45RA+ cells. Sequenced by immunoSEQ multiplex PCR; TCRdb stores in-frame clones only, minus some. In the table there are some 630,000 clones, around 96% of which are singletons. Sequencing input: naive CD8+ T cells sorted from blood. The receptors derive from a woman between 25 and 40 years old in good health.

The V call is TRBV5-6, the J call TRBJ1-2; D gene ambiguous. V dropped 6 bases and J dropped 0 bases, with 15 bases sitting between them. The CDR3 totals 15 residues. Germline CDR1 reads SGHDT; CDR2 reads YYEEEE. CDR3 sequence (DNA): TGTGCCAGCACCACTCGAGCGGGTACTAACTATGGCTACACCTTC. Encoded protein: CASTTRAGTNYGYTF.

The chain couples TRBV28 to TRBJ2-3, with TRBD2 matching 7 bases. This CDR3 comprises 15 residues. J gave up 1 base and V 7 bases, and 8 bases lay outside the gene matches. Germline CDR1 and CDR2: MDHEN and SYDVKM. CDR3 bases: TGTGCCAGCAATGGCGGGACTAAACGCACAGATACGCAGTATTTT. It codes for CASNGGTKRTDTQYF.

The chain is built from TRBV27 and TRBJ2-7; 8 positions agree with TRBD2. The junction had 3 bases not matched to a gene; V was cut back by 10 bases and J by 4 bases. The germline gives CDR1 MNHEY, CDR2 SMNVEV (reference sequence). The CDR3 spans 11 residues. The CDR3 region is CATGTRYEQYF. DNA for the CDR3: TGTGCCACCGGGACTAGGTACGAGCAGTACTTC.

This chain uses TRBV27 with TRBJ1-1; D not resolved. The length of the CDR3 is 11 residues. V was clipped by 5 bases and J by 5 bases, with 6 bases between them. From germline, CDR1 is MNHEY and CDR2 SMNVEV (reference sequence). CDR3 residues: CASSIGTEAFF. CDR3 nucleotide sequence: TGTGCCAGCAGTATAGGGACTGAAGCTTTCTTT.

DNA of the CDR3: TGTGCCAGCAGTGCGGCTAGCGGGAGGCGAGAGACCCAGTACTTC. Translation gives CASSAASGRRETQYF. This rearrangement joins TRBV6-5 to TRBJ2-5; 11 bases fit TRBD2. Unmatched junction bases numbered 6, after V lost 5 bases and J lost 4 bases. Germline CDR1 is MNHEY and CDR2 is SVGAGI. The CDR3 length is 15 residues.

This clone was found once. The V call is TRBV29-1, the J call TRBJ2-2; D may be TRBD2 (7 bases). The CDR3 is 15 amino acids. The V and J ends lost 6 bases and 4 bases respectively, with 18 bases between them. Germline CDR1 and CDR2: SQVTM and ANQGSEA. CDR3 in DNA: TGCAGCGTCGAACTCCCGAGGGGGGGCACCGGGGAGCTGTTTTTT. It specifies CSVELPRGGTGELFF.

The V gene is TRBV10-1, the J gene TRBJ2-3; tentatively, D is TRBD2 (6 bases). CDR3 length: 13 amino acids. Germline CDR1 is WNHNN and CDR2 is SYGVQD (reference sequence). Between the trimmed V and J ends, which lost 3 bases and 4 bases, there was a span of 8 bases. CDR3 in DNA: TGCGCCAGCAGTGACGGGGAGGCAGATACGCAGTATTTT. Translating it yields CASSDGEADTQYF.

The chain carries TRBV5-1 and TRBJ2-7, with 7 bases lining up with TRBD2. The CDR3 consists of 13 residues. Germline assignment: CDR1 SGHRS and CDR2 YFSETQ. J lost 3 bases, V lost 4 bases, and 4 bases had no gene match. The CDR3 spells CASSSGVDYEQYF. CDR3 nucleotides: TGCGCCAGCAGCAGCGGGGTTGACTACGAGCAGTACTTC. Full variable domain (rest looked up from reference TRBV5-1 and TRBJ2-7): KAGVTQTPRYLIKTRGQQVTLSCSPISGHRSVSWYQQTPGQGLQFLFEYFSETQRNKGNFPGRFSGRQFSNSRSEMNVSTLELGDSALYLCASSSGVDYEQYFGPGTRLTVT.

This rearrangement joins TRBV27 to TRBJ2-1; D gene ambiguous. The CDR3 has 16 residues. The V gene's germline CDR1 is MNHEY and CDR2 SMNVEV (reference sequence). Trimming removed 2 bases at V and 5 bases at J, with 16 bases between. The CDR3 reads CASSLGAGVEDNEQFF. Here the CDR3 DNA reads TGTGCCAGCAGTTTAGGTGCCGGAGTCGAAGACAATGAGCAGTTCTTC.

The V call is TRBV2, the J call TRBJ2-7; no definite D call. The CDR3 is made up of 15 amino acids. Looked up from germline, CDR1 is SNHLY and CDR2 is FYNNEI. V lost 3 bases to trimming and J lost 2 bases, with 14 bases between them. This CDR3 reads CASSDRRVVPYEQYF. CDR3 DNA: TGTGCCAGCAGTGACCGCCGTGTGGTCCCCTACGAGCAGTACTTC.

The CDR3 coding sequence is TGTGCCAGCAGCCAGCAGACGACTAGCGGGAGGCTAACAGATACGCAGTATTTT. It is translated as CASSQQTTSGRLTDTQYF. The chain carries TRBV11-2 and TRBJ2-3; TRBD2 matches at 13 bases. Germline V gives CDR1 SGHAT, CDR2 FQNNGV. The CDR3 extends over 18 amino acids. V lost 5 bases, J lost 3 bases, and 11 bases stayed unmatched.

The CDR3 spells CASSYGPDNEQFF. Written as DNA, the CDR3 is TGTGCCAGCAGTTACGGCCCGGACAATGAGCAGTTCTTC. V is TRBV6-5 and J is TRBJ2-1; no firm D call. Trimming cost V 2 bases and J 5 bases, with 7 bases left between them. In germline, CDR1 is MNHEY, CDR2 SVGAGI. The CDR3 loop spans 13 amino acids.

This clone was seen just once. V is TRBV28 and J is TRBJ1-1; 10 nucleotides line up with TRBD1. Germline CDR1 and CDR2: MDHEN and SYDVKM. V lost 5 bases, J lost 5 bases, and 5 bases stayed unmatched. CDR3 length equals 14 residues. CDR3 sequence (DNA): TGTGCCAGCAGTGGGACAGGGGTTAGGACTGAAGCTTTCTTT. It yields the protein CASSGTGVRTEAFF.

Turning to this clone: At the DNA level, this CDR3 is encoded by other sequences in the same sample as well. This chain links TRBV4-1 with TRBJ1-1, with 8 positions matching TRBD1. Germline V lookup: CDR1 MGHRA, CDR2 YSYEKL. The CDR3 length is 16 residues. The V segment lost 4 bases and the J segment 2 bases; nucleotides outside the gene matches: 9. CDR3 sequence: CASSLSGGGGNTEAFF. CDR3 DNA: TGCGCCAGCAGCCTTTCAGGGGGCGGGGGTAACACTGAAGCTTTCTTT.